Each of the 11 T cell receptor beta chains below was sequenced from the same sample in a study of CD8 T cells in Susac syndrome. Random hexamers primed reverse transcription of about 0.5 to 1 ug RNA. Each CDR3 protein is one row after TCRdb ran MiXCR on the immunoSEQ multiplex PCR reads. The table lists approximately 150,000 distinct CDR3 sequences, 85% to 95% of them singletons. Sequences were obtained from CD4+ T cells from PBMCs. These receptors were collected from a human donor with multiple sclerosis.

The chain combines TRBV20-1 with TRBJ2-1, with D unclear. Germline V gives CDR1 DFQATT, CDR2 SNEGSKA (reference sequence). Trimming cost V 3 bases and J 6 bases, with 3 bases left between them. The CDR3 extends over 10 amino acids. The CDR3 loop reads CSASFNEQFF. In DNA form, the CDR3 reads TGCAGTGCTAGCTTCAATGAGCAGTTCTTC.

This clonotype was found once. The chain joins TRBV6-2 or TRBV6-3 to TRBJ2-5; TRBD1 matches at 8 bases. The V gene end was trimmed by 7 bases and the J gene end by 5 bases; junction bases not matched to a gene: 12. Germline CDR1 MNHEY, CDR2 SVGEGT. This CDR3 spans 15 amino acids. This chain's CDR3 is CASTIDRGEWETQYF. The CDR3 DNA reads TGTGCCAGCACCATAGACAGGGGAGAATGGGAGACCCAGTACTTC.

This sequence joins TRBV19 and TRBJ2-7; TRBD1 agrees at 8 bases. Germline assignment: CDR1 LNHDA and CDR2 SQIVND (reference sequence). J lost 2 bases, V lost 6 bases, and 9 bases had no gene match. The CDR3 extends over 15 amino acids. The CDR3 DNA reads TGTGCCAGTAGCACGAGGACAGGGCGGGCCTACGAGCAGTACTTC. Translated, it gives CASSTRTGRAYEQYF. Using reference TRBV19 and TRBJ2-7 for the parts outside the CDR3, the full variable domain is DGGITQSPKYLFRKEGQNVTLSCEQNLNHDAMYWYRQDPGQGLRLIYYSQIVNDFQKGDIAEGYSVSREKKESFPLTVTSAQKNPTAFYLCASSTRTGRAYEQYFGPGTRLTVT.

The genes are TRBV18 and TRBJ1-1; D is unclear. Germline V gene data show CDR1 as KGHSH and CDR2 as LQKENI. Between the trimmed V and J ends, which lost 0 bases and 4 bases, there was a span of 12 bases. This CDR3 is built from 15 residues. CDR3 in DNA: TGTGCCAGCTCACCACCGTCCCGGGGAGGCACTGAAGCTTTCTTT. Translating gives CASSPPSRGGTEAFF.

The chain uses TRBV28 and TRBJ2-5, with unresolved D. Germline CDR1 and CDR2: MDHEN and SYDVKM. Trimming cost V 3 bases and J 5 bases, with 10 bases left between them. The CDR3 contains 13 residues. CDR3 region: CASSFPHTETQYF. CDR3 nucleotides: TGTGCCAGCAGTTTCCCTCACACCGAGACCCAGTACTTC.

The rearrangement links TRBV7-2 to TRBJ2-3; D gene unclear. This CDR3 contains 16 residues. The V end was cut by 1 base, the J end by 4 bases, with 15 bases between. Germline V CDR1 and CDR2: SGHTA, FQGNSA. Written as DNA, the CDR3 is TGTGCCAGCAGCTTAGAGGGCGGTTATACTCCAGATACGCAGTATTTT. This sequence encodes CASSLEGGYTPDTQYF. Full variable domain (rest looked up from reference TRBV7-2 and TRBJ2-3): GAGVSQSPSNKVTEKGKDVELRCDPISGHTALYWYRQSLGQGLEFLIYFQGNSAPDKSGLPSDRFSAERTGGSVSTLTIQRTQQEDSAVYLCASSLEGGYTPDTQYFGPGTRLTVL.

The rearrangement uses TRBV2 and TRBJ2-1, with TRBD2 identical over 9 bases. CDR1 and CDR2 from the germline V gene are SNHLY and FYNNEI. Trimming cost V 6 bases and J 6 bases; bases outside gene matches: 9. The CDR3 extends over 15 amino acids. The CDR3 loop reads CASRSAGGGGNEQFF. DNA of the CDR3: TGTGCCAGCAGATCAGCGGGAGGCGGGGGCAATGAGCAGTTCTTC.

The chain joins TRBV7-6 to TRBJ1-1; D remains ambiguous. This CDR3 region has 13 residues. V was pared by 4 bases and J by 2 bases, with 8 bases between. Germline CDR1 reads SGHVS; CDR2 reads FNYEAQ. CDR3 nucleotides: TGTGCCAGCAGCTCCCAGCCAAACACTGAAGCTTTCTTT. Encoded protein: CASSSQPNTEAFF.

CDR3 amino acids: CASSKTGETEAFF. The DNA for the CDR3 is TGTGCCAGTAGCAAGACAGGGGAAACTGAAGCTTTCTTT. J is TRBJ1-1 and V is TRBV19; the match to TRBD1 covers 8 bases. CDR1 and CDR2 from the germline V gene are LNHDA and SQIVND (reference sequence). V shed 6 bases, J shed 5 bases, and the junction held 5 bases outside the gene matches. This CDR3 region has 13 residues.

This clonotype was seen just once. The rearrangement uses TRBV7-2 and TRBJ1-4; a weak D match, TRBD1 (6 bases). The germline V and J ends were trimmed by 2 bases and 7 bases, with 11 bases remaining between them. The CDR3 sequence is 14 residues long. CDR1 SGHTA and CDR2 FQGNSA come from the germline V gene. The CDR3 protein is CASSLNRVSEKLFF. CDR3 nucleotide sequence: TGTGCCAGCAGCTTAAACAGGGTCAGTGAAAAACTGTTTTTT. The full variable domain, with the rest looked up from reference TRBV7-2 and TRBJ1-4, is GAGVSQSPSNKVTEKGKDVELRCDPISGHTALYWYRQSLGQGLEFLIYFQGNSAPDKSGLPSDRFSAERTGGSVSTLTIQRTQQEDSAVYLCASSLNRVSEKLFFGSGTQLSVL.

This clonotype was picked up one time. The chain joins TRBV9 to TRBJ1-5; 10 bases are shared with TRBD1. With V trimmed by 3 bases and J by 6 bases, 6 bases remained unmatched. Germline V lookup: CDR1 SGDLS, CDR2 YYNGEE. There are 15 residues in the CDR3. DNA for the CDR3: TGTGCCAGCAGCGGACAGGGGGCAGAAAGTCAGCCCCAGCATTTT. It codes for CASSGQGAESQPQHF.